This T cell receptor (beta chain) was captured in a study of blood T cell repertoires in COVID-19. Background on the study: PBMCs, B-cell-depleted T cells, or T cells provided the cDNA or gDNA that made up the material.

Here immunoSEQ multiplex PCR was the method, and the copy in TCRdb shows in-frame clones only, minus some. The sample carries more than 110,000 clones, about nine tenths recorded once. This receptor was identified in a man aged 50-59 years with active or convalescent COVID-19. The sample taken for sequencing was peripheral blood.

The DNA for the CDR3 is TGCGCCAGCAAGACGGGGGAGGGCGGGGAGCTGTTTTTT. Amino acids: CASKTGEGGELFF. V and J are TRBV5-1 and TRBJ2-2; 7 bases fit TRBD2. CDR1 and CDR2 (germline): SGHRS, YFSETQ. The CDR3 runs to 13 residues. Unmatched junction bases numbered 6, after V lost 6 bases and J lost 7 bases.